The 31 T cell receptor beta chains below all came from one sample that was sequenced in a study of blood T cell repertoires in COVID-19. The method was immunoSEQ multiplex PCR; TCRdb's version includes in-frame clones alone and lacks a portion of them. This repertoire shows tens of thousands of clones, 91% found once; its top ten account for around 9.4%. Sequences were obtained from peripheral blood. All receptors come from a human donor in a cohort sampled during active COVID-19.

The rearrangement links TRBV7-3 to TRBJ2-2; 8 bases are a match to TRBD1. V was clipped by 1 base and J by 5 bases; unmatched bases: 3. This CDR3 comprises 15 residues. The germline V gene has CDR1 SGHTA and CDR2 FQGTGA. The chain's CDR3 is CASSLNQGATGELFF. As DNA, the CDR3 is TGTGCCAGCAGCTTAAACCAGGGGGCGACCGGGGAGCTGTTTTTT. The variable domain in full, with the rest retrieved from reference TRBV7-3 and TRBJ2-2, is GAGVSQTPSNKVTEKGKYVELRCDPISGHTALYWYRQSLGQGPEFLIYFQGTGAADDSGLPNDRFFAVRPEGSVSTLKIQRTERGDSAVYLCASSLNQGATGELFFGEGSRLTVL.

This clone came up once. The chain recombines TRBV9 with TRBJ2-1, with 7 bases identical to TRBD2. Germline assignment: CDR1 SGDLS and CDR2 YYNGEE. J gave up 9 bases and V 0 bases, and 6 bases lay outside the gene matches. The CDR3 is 14 residues long. The CDR3 DNA reads TGTGCCAGCAGCGTAGTCCCTGGGGGGGGTGAGCAGTTCTTC. It translates to CASSVVPGGGEQFF.

The chain recombines TRBV23-1 with TRBJ2-1; TRBD1 agrees at 10 bases. TRBV23-1 carries the ORF label, with uncertain function. The trim removed 9 bases at V and 6 bases at J, leaving 8 bases unmatched. This CDR3 has 14 residues. CDR3 region: CASSGTGVSNEQFF. As DNA, the CDR3 is TGCGCCAGTTCCGGGACAGGGGTATCCAATGAGCAGTTCTTC.

V gene TRBV27 combines with J gene TRBJ2-7, with D tentatively TRBD2 (6 bases). This CDR3 spans 15 amino acids. Germline loops: CDR1 MNHEY, CDR2 SMNVEV (reference sequence). Between the trimmed V and J ends, which lost 5 bases and 2 bases, there was a span of 16 bases. CDR3 DNA: TGTGCCAGCAGTGGACTTGGGACTCCACCCTACGAGCAGTACTTC. Its protein is CASSGLGTPPYEQYF.

V usage is TRBV24-1 and J usage is TRBJ2-2, with D unclear. Germline V gives CDR1 KGHDR, CDR2 SFDVKD. This CDR3 is built from 14 residues. Trimming removed 3 bases from V and 6 bases from J, with 10 bases in between. The CDR3 DNA reads TGTGCCACCAGTGATATTGGCTTTGCCGGGGAGCTGTTTTTT. The encoded protein is CATSDIGFAGELFF.

CDR3 loop: CASSLSWSGDGGYTF. The DNA of the CDR3 is TGTGCCAGCAGCTTATCGTGGTCAGGGGACGGAGGCTACACCTTC. The chain has TRBV11-2 and TRBJ1-2; D perhaps matches TRBD1 (6 bases). The CDR3 consists of 15 residues. Trimming pared 2 bases from V and 8 bases from J, leaving 18 bases between. The germline gives CDR1 SGHAT, CDR2 FQNNGV.

The chain recombines TRBV28 with TRBJ2-3; 9 positions match TRBD1. There are 15 residues in the CDR3. In germline, CDR1 is MDHEN, CDR2 SYDVKM. Unmatched junction bases numbered 12, after V lost 6 bases and J lost 8 bases. The CDR3 sequence is CASSPPGQGFRTQYF. The CDR3 DNA reads as TGTGCCAGCAGCCCACCGGGACAGGGTTTTCGTACGCAGTATTTT.

The rearrangement uses TRBV5-1 and TRBJ1-1; D is possibly TRBD1 (5 bases). The CDR3 length is 15 residues. Trimming took 1 base from V and 2 from J, leaving 12 bases between them. Germline V gene sequence: CDR1 SGHRS, CDR2 YFSETQ. CDR3 sequence: CASSLKGIINTEAFF. The CDR3 DNA follows: TGCGCCAGCAGCTTGAAGGGGATCATCAACACTGAAGCTTTCTTT.

This clone was seen just once. The chain is built from TRBV11-2 and TRBJ2-3; D is uncertain. This CDR3 has 13 residues. V lost 4 bases, J lost 8 bases, and 13 bases lay in between. Germline CDR1 reads SGHAT; CDR2 reads FQNNGV. The CDR3 region has the DNA TGTGCCAGCAGCTCTCAAGAGGCGGCTACGCAGTATTTT. Amino acid sequence: CASSSQEAATQYF.

V usage is TRBV9 and J usage is TRBJ1-2, with 9 bases matching TRBD1. Per the germline V gene, CDR1 is SGDLS and CDR2 is YYNGEE. The junction had 10 bases not matched to a gene; V was cut back by 1 base and J by 3 bases. CDR3 length: 17 amino acids. The CDR3 loop reads CASSVTPGQGSDYGYTF. In DNA, the CDR3 is TGTGCCAGCAGCGTAACTCCGGGACAGGGATCGGACTATGGCTACACCTTC. The whole variable domain, filled in from reference TRBV9 and TRBJ1-2, reads DSGVTQTPKHLITATGQRVTLRCSPRSGDLSVYWYQQSLDQGLQFLIQYYNGEERAKGNILERFSAQQFPDLHSELNLSSLELGDSALYFCASSVTPGQGSDYGYTFGSGTRLTVV.

The rearrangement joins TRBV24-1 to TRBJ2-1; 11 nucleotides line up with TRBD2. The CDR3 covers 17 residues. V gave up 2 bases and J gave up 7 bases; unmatched junction bases: 9. CDR1 is KGHDR and CDR2 is SFDVKD in the germline V gene. The CDR3 protein is CATSDYLAGGVGNEQFF. The CDR3 DNA reads TGTGCCACCAGTGATTACTTAGCGGGAGGGGTAGGGAATGAGCAGTTCTTC.

The rearrangement links TRBV20-1 to TRBJ2-3, with 7 bases aligning to TRBD2. CDR3 length equals 14 residues. CDR1 DFQATT and CDR2 SNEGSKA come from the germline V gene (reference sequence). V shed 3 bases, J shed 0 bases, and the junction held 3 bases outside the gene matches. CDR3 protein: CSASPSGSTDTQYF. The DNA of the CDR3 is TGCAGTGCTAGTCCTAGCGGAAGCACAGATACGCAGTATTTT.

The chain employs TRBV2 and TRBJ2-3, with TRBD2 identical over 8 bases. Germline V gene lookup returns CDR1 SNHLY and CDR2 FYNNEI. This CDR3 has 15 residues. V lost 6 bases and J lost 1; bases outside the gene matches: 6. The CDR3 sequence is CASRAPTSGTDTQYF. CDR3 nucleotides: TGTGCCAGCAGAGCTCCGACTAGCGGCACAGATACGCAGTATTTT.

V is TRBV6-5 and J is TRBJ1-1; 7 bases align to TRBD1. This CDR3 has 15 residues. CDR1 MNHEY and CDR2 SVGAGI come from the germline V gene. The junction had 8 bases not matched to a gene; V was cut back by 7 bases and J by 0 bases. The CDR3 DNA sequence: TGTGCCAGCACTCCACAGGGGCCCATGAACACTGAAGCTTTCTTT. The encoded protein is CASTPQGPMNTEAFF.

Worth noting for this clone: The sample carries other DNA sequences with the same CDR3. The rearrangement uses TRBV19 and TRBJ2-7, with 8 bases matching TRBD1. Germline trimming cut 6 bases from V and 3 bases from J; bases unmatched to any gene: 4. This CDR3 is built from 13 residues. CDR1 LNHDA and CDR2 SQIVND come from the germline V gene (reference sequence). CDR3 sequence reads: CASSRDRGYEQYF. The DNA of the CDR3 is TGTGCCAGTAGCCGAGACAGGGGCTACGAGCAGTACTTC.

The chain links TRBV7-2 to TRBJ2-1; D is uncertain. Looked up from germline, CDR1 is SGHTA and CDR2 is FQGNSA. V was trimmed by 1 base and J by 3 bases, leaving 10 bases between them. The CDR3 runs to 15 residues. In DNA form, the CDR3 reads TGTGCCAGCAGCTTAGTCGGCGGCTACTACAATGAGCAGTTCTTC. It translates to CASSLVGGYYNEQFF.

CDR3 nucleotide sequence: TGTGCCAGCAGCTTCTCCAGGTTGAACACCGGGGAGCTGTTTTTT. This translates into CASSFSRLNTGELFF. The V and J genes are TRBV11-2 and TRBJ2-2, with no clear D. The CDR3 totals 15 residues. Germline CDR1 and CDR2: SGHAT and FQNNGV. Trimming shortened V by 3 bases and J by 1 base, and 9 bases separated the two germline ends.

The chain joins TRBV10-2 to TRBJ2-3; 7 bases align to TRBD2. The trim removed 0 bases at V and 1 base at J, leaving 10 bases unmatched. The CDR3 runs 18 residues. From germline, CDR1 is WSHSY and CDR2 SAAADI. The CDR3 region is CASSESRSGRGGTDTQYF. CDR3 DNA: TGCGCCAGCAGTGAGTCGAGGTCTGGGAGGGGTGGCACAGATACGCAGTATTTT.

The chain combines TRBV9 with TRBJ1-1, with TRBD1 matching over 10 bases. The CDR3 runs 17 residues. Looked up from germline, CDR1 is SGDLS and CDR2 is YYNGEE. The V gene end was trimmed by 4 bases and the J gene end by 5 bases; junction bases not matched to a gene: 14. The CDR3 sequence is CASSPLLDRGRGTEAFF. CDR3 nucleotides: TGTGCCAGCAGCCCATTACTCGACAGGGGGCGCGGAACTGAAGCTTTCTTT.

The chain has TRBV5-1 and TRBJ1-4, with D maybe TRBD1 (6 bases). CDR1 SGHRS and CDR2 YFSETQ come from the germline V gene. This CDR3 has 17 amino acids. V was clipped by 3 bases and J by 2 bases, with 17 bases between them. CDR3 bases: TGCGCCAGCAGCTCGAACTGGGGGGGCGCGACTAATGAAAAACTGTTTTTT. Residues: CASSSNWGGATNEKLFF.

This sequence joins TRBV21-1 and TRBJ2-5; TRBD2, the table's D call, was not compared with the DNA. TRBV21-1 is designated a pseudogene. This CDR3 is built from 12 residues. The CDR3 region is CASSKDGGTQYF. The CDR3 bases are TGTGCCAGCAGCAAAGACGGGGGGACCCAGTACTTC.

The chain links TRBV29-1 to TRBJ1-2; the D gene is possibly TRBD1 (6 bases). Trimming removed 4 bases at V and 6 bases at J, with 15 bases between. CDR1 and CDR2 from the germline V gene are SQVTM and ANQGSEA. CDR3 size: 13 residues. In DNA form, the CDR3 reads TGCAGCGTTGGGCCCCCCAGGGGTGATGGCTACACCTTC. Protein sequence: CSVGPPRGDGYTF.

The chain uses TRBV28 and TRBJ2-7, with D possibly being TRBD1 (7 bases). Trimming cost V 2 bases and J 7 bases, with 18 bases left between them. Germline V gene data show CDR1 as MDHEN and CDR2 as SYDVKM. This CDR3 region has 15 residues. The CDR3 sequence: CASSLSNRGLTEQYF. The CDR3 nucleotides read TGTGCCAGCAGTTTAAGTAACAGGGGACTCACAGAGCAGTACTTC.

The V gene is TRBV5-1, the J gene TRBJ1-4, with a tentative D call TRBD1 (6 bases). The V gene lost 0 bases and the J gene lost 0 bases, with 12 bases spanning the gap. The CDR3 length is 17 residues. Germline CDR1 SGHRS, CDR2 YFSETQ. The DNA for the CDR3 is TGCGCCAGCAGCTTGGTTCCAGGGGCACCAACTAATGAAAAACTGTTTTTT. This encodes CASSLVPGAPTNEKLFF.

The chain employs TRBV7-3 and TRBJ2-2; D may be TRBD2 (5 bases). Germline values: CDR1 SGHTA, CDR2 FQGTGA. V was shortened by 5 bases and J by 0 bases, with 7 bases between the two germline ends. The CDR3 has 14 amino acids. This CDR3 is CASSAGANTGELFF. The CDR3 DNA sequence: TGTGCCAGCAGCGCCGGGGCGAACACCGGGGAGCTGTTTTTT.

The chain links TRBV6-5 to TRBJ2-3, with 13 nucleotides matching TRBD2. The CDR3 has 16 amino acids. V gave up 4 bases and J gave up 5 bases; unmatched junction bases: 6. Germline loops: CDR1 MNHEY, CDR2 SVGAGI. The chain's CDR3 is CASSWTSGGMVDTQYF. The CDR3 bases are TGTGCCAGCAGTTGGACTAGCGGGGGAATGGTAGATACGCAGTATTTT.

The count of this clone is one. The chain couples TRBV4-3 to TRBJ2-7; 12 bases match TRBD2. CDR1 and CDR2 (germline): LGHNA, YSLEER. V was pared by 1 base and J by 5 bases, with 6 bases of the junction left unmatched. This CDR3 is 16 amino acids long. The CDR3 is CASSQGPSGGAHEQYF. In nucleotides, the CDR3 is TGCGCCAGCAGCCAAGGTCCTAGCGGGGGGGCCCACGAGCAGTACTTC.

The rearrangement joins TRBV10-3 to TRBJ1-1; no clear D gene. From germline, CDR1 is ENHRY and CDR2 SYGVKD. CDR3 length: 13 amino acids. Trimming took off 6 bases at V and 3 bases at J, with 11 bases between the two ends. As DNA, the CDR3 is TGTGCCATCAGGGTGCGCGGGGACACTGAAGCTTTCTTT. Its translation is CAIRVRGDTEAFF.

J is TRBJ1-4 and V is TRBV7-8; tentatively, D is TRBD1 (5 bases). CDR1 is SGHVS and CDR2 is FQNEAQ in the germline V gene. The V and J ends lost 1 base and 8 bases respectively, with 11 bases between them. The CDR3 runs 14 residues. CDR3 coding DNA: TGTGCCAGCAGCTTAGAAGGGGCGTCAGAAAAACTGTTTTTT. This gives the protein CASSLEGASEKLFF.

V and J are TRBV11-3 and TRBJ1-6; TRBD1 matches at 8 bases. J lost 5 bases, V lost 3 bases, and 6 bases had no gene match. This CDR3 region has 16 residues. Germline V lookup: CDR1 SGHNT, CDR2 YENEEA. CDR3 DNA sequence: TGTGCCAGCAGCTTCGGTGACAGGGGACATAATTCACCCCTCCACTTT. It translates to CASSFGDRGHNSPLHF.

V is TRBV19 and J is TRBJ2-5, with TRBD2 matching 7 bases. Germline assignment: CDR1 LNHDA and CDR2 SQIVND (reference sequence). The CDR3 has 14 residues. Trimming took 1 base from V and 4 from J; bases not matched to a gene: 3. CDR3 sequence: CASSIVRGVETQYF. The CDR3 DNA reads TGTGCCAGTAGTATAGTTCGGGGGGTAGAGACCCAGTACTTC. Together with reference TRBV19 and TRBJ2-5, the CDR3 gives the full variable domain: DGGITQSPKYLFRKEGQNVTLSCEQNLNHDAMYWYRQDPGQGLRLIYYSQIVNDFQKGDIAEGYSVSREKKESFPLTVTSAQKNPTAFYLCASSIVRGVETQYFGPGTRLLVL.